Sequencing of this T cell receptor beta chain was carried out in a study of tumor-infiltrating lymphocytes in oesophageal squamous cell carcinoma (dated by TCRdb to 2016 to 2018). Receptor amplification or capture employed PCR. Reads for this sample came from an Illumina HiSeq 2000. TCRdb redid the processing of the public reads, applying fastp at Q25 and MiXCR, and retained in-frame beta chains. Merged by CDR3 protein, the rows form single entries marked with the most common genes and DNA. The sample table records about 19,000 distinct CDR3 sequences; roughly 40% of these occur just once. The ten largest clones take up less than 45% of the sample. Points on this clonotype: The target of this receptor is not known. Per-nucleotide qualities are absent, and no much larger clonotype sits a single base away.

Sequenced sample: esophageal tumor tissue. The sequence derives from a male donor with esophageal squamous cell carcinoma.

The CDR3 sequence is CASSLGGQGQETQYF. The DNA sequence is given as TGTGCCAGCAGCTTAGGGGGACAGGGCCAAGAGACCCAGTACTTC. The sequence is built from TRBV7-8 and TRBJ2-5; the junction holds 9 bases that match TRBD1. Via the germline V gene, CDR1 is SGHVS and CDR2 FQNEAQ. Unmatched junction bases come to 1, with V trimmed by 1 base and J by 1 base. Measured from the cysteine to the phenylalanine, the CDR3 is 15 residues long. The CDR3 DNA has 45 bases and is translated from base 1.